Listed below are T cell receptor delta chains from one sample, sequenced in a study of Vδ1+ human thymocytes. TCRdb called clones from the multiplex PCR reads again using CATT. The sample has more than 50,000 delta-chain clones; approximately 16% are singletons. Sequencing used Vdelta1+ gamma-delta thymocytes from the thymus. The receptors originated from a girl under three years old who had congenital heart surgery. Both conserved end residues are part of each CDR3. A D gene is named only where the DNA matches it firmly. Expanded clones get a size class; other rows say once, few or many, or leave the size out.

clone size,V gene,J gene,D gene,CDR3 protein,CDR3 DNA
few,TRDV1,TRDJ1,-,CALGETSRPRYTDKLIF,TGTGCTCTTGGGGAGACTTCGCGACCCAGGTACACCGATAAACTCATCTTT
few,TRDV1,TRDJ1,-,CALGETFARTGFIPRGADKLIF,TGTGCTCTTGGGGAAACGTTTGCCCGTACTGGGTTCATACCCCGAGGCGCCGATAAACTCATCTTT
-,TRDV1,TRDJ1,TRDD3,CALGEGLRAYWGDKLIF,TGTGCTCTTGGGGAAGGTCTCCGCGCCTACTGGGGTGATAAACTCATCTTT
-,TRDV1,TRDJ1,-,CALGELQGINPYTDKLIF,TGTGCTCTTGGGGAACTACAGGGGATCAACCCCTACACCGATAAACTCATCTTT
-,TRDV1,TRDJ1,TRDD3,CAVGDARTSGGQVPWYTDKLIF,TGTGCTGTTGGGGACGCCCGGACTTCTGGGGGACAAGTACCGTGGTACACCGATAAACTCATCTTT
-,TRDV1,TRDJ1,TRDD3,CALGAYLAGGIGHTDKLIF,TGTGCTCTTGGGGCCTACCTGGCTGGGGGGATAGGGCACACCGATAAACTCATCTTT
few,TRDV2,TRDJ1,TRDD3,CACDLPELSLGVDTDKLIF,TGTGCCTGTGACCTCCCTGAGCTGTCTCTGGGGGTTGACACCGATAAACTCATCTTT
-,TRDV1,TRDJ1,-,CALGELCRFGYDKLIF,TGTGCTCTTGGGGAACTATGCAGGTTTGGGTACGATAAACTCATCTTT
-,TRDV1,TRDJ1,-,CALGALFLRAGAYTDKLIF,TGTGCTCTTGGGGCCCTATTCCTACGGGCTGGGGCCTACACCGATAAACTCATCTTT
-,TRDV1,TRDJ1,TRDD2,CALGELKTIPTPWDTDKLIF,TGTGCTCTTGGGGAACTGAAGACCATTCCTACCCCCTGGGACACCGATAAACTCATCTTT
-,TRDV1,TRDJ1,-,CALGEPPPCWSVGETTDKLIF,TGTGCTCTTGGGGAACCCCCTCCCTGCTGGTCGGTAGGCGAGACCACCGATAAACTCATCTTT
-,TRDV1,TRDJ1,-,CALGERVSWRTGRVLIF,TGTGCTCTTGGGGAACGGGTATCTTGGCGTACTGGGAGGGTACTCATCTTT
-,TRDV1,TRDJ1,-,CALFPPVPDAGTDKLIF,TGTGCTCTTTTCCCCCCCGTCCCCGACGCGGGCACCGATAAACTCATCTTT
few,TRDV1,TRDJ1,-,CALGELGSSWTSTDKLIF,TGTGCTCTTGGGGAACTCGGGTCCTCCTGGACCTCCACCGATAAACTCATCTTT
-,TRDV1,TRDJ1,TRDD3,CALGELSPARAGGHKLIF,TGTGCTCTTGGGGAACTTTCTCCTGCGCGGGCTGGGGGACATAAACTCATCTTT
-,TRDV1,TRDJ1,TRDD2,CALGFRPSYVKGTDKLIF,TGTGCTCTTGGGTTCCGGCCTTCCTACGTCAAAGGGACCGATAAACTCATCTTT
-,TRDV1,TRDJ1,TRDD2,CALARGGFLRLGNTDKLIF,TGTGCTCTTGCCCGAGGGGGCTTCCTACGGCTGGGGAACACCGATAAACTCATCTTT
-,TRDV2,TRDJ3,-,CACDTPVWRLTWDTRQMFF,TGTGCCTGTGACACACCGGTTTGGCGCCTAACCTGGGACACCCGACAGATGTTTTTC
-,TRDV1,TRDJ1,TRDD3,CALGERTPGTGANGYTDKLIF,TGTGCTCTTGGGGAACGGACCCCCGGTACTGGGGCTAATGGGTACACCGATAAACTCATCTTT
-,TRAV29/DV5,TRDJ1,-,CSVLLCRLKGFLRLLYTDKLIF,-
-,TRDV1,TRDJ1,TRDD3,CALGELMAGGPDTDKLIF,TGTGCTCTTGGGGAACTTATGGCTGGGGGACCAGACACCGATAAACTCATCTTT
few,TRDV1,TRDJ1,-,CALGELLPTDTDKLIF,TGTGCTCTTGGGGAACTCCTCCCCACCGACACCGATAAACTCATCTTT